This T cell receptor (beta chain) emerged from a study of cytomegalovirus exposure and HLA in healthy donors. Study in general: Around 77% of around 400 genotyped donors fell in the Caucasian-associated ancestry cluster. Points from the study as a whole: Follow-up analysis later connected one missense variant in DCLRE1C with trimming of TCR beta V- and J-genes. CMV serostatus was the only recorded immune exposure for donors.

Primers included in the PCR were 60 Vbeta and 13 Jbeta primers. Measured with immunoSEQ multiplex PCR; TCRdb has only the in-frame clones, and not every one. The data contain about 100,000 clones, 76% of them singletons. The V end lost 6 bases, the J end lost 7 bases, and 10 bases lay between the germline ends. CDR1 MNHNS and CDR2 SASEGT come from the germline V gene. The CDR3 totals 11 residues. About this clone itself: Its antigen is not identified.

Sequencing was done on a sample of PBMCs. The chain combines TRBV6-1 with TRBJ2-7; D might be TRBD1 (5 bases). This receptor was identified in a man aged 18 to 30 in good health and CMV-seronegative. CDR3: CASRAGQEQYF. Written as DNA, the CDR3 is TGTGCCAGCAGGGCAGGGCAGGAGCAGTACTTC.